This TCR beta chain was identified during a study of OX40 agonist ivuxolimab in advanced cancers. On the study more broadly: It was permissible to have had prior anti-PD-1, anti-PD-L1 or anti-CTLA-4 therapy, and around 40% had some. Study conclusions and caveats: Researchers did not establish what antigens the expanded peripheral T cells target.

This clone came up a few times. The antigen is not known. TCRdb's copy holds only in-frame clones and misses some; the assay was immunoSEQ multiplex PCR. The profile shows tens of thousands of clones, just under 90% of them singletons. After removal of 2 bases from V and 5 bases from J, the junction contained 3 bases not matched to a gene. Germline assignment: CDR1 SGHTA and CDR2 FQGTGA. The CDR3 sequence is 15 residues long. This receptor was taken from an adult with an advanced solid tumor such as melanoma, head and neck, liver or kidney cancer. The source material was CD4+ or CD8+ T cells sorted from blood, sampled in a trial of the OX40 agonist ivuxolimab. The chain couples TRBV7-3 to TRBJ2-5; TRBD2 aligns across 12 bases. Here the CDR3 DNA reads TGTGCCAGCAGCTTACTAGCGGGGGGGCTGGAGACCCAGTACTTC. Translation gives CASSLLAGGLETQYF.